This T cell receptor (beta chain) emerged from a study of T cell repertoires in cytomegalovirus infection. Study information: Public TCR beta signatures were indicative of both CMV infection and a matching HLA type. Study observations and caveats: Carriers of CMV and the relevant HLA type were discriminated by public TCR beta frequency. Dominant in the ex vivo response were TCR beta clonotypes restricted by HLA-C and specific for CMV.

Regarding this clonotype: Its specificity is unknown.

TCRdb called the reads again in MiXCR, with one record for every CDR3 protein. The top ten hold about 3% of the sample, which has 150,000 to 200,000 distinct CDR3 sequences, approximately 19% seen once. The CDR3 is made up of 16 amino acids. With V trimmed by 4 bases and J by 1 base, 9 bases remained unmatched. Germline lookup yields CDR1 SGHKS and CDR2 YYEKEE (reference sequence). Input material: PBMCs. The genes are TRBV5-5 and TRBJ2-3, with 7 positions matching TRBD1. This TCR came from a human donor in good health (CMV status not recorded). Some clones in this sample may be carry-over from other donors' samples. CDR3 bases: TGTGCCAGCAGCAGGTGGACAGGAGGTGGCACAGATACGCAGTATTTT. This encodes CASSRWTGGGTDTQYF. Full variable domain (remainder filled in from reference TRBV5-5 and TRBJ2-3): DAGVTQSPTHLIKTRGQQVTLRCSPISGHKSVSWYQQVLGQGPQFIFQYYEKEERGRGNFPDRFSARQFPNYSSELNVNALLLGDSALYLCASSRWTGGGTDTQYFGPGTRLTVL.